This TCR beta chain was sequenced in a study of cytomegalovirus exposure and HLA in healthy donors. On this clone: Its antigen remains unknown.

Use of 60 Vbeta and 13 Jbeta primers characterized the PCR. Measured with immunoSEQ multiplex PCR; TCRdb has only the in-frame clones, and not every one. The sample holds 150,000 to 180,000 clones, approximately 80% seen once. The V gene's germline CDR1 is SGHNT and CDR2 YYREEE (reference sequence). V lost 0 bases and J 4 bases, leaving 13 bases between the germline ends. The CDR3 is made up of 15 amino acids. Study-wide results and limits: Earlier analysis yielded a pattern in which most TCR beta V segments were productive about 87% or about 30% of the time.

The clonotype originates from a man aged 25 to 45 in good health and CMV-seropositive. Sequencing was done on a sample of PBMCs. This chain links TRBV5-4 with TRBJ2-5; no definite D call. The CDR3 is CASSLVPGYGETQYF. The CDR3 DNA reads TGTGCCAGCAGCTTGGTTCCGGGTTATGGAGAGACCCAGTACTTC.